Below, one T cell receptor beta chain is given with its context. The CDR3 is 16 amino acids. V shed 5 bases, J shed 6 bases, and the junction held 11 bases outside the gene matches. The germline V gene has CDR1 MNHEY and CDR2 SMNVEV (reference sequence). This sample is part of a study of tumor T cells in aggressive B-cell lymphoma. Sequencing used immunoSEQ multiplex PCR; TCRdb keeps in-frame clones, though not all of them. This sample has over 7,000 clones, with about 81% found just once. The rearrangement joins TRBV27 to TRBJ1-2; 11 bases line up with TRBD1. The source of this sequence is an adult with diffuse large B cell lymphoma. Source material: tumor tissue. CDR3 nucleotide sequence: TGTGCCAGCAGTCACCACGGGACAGGGGGGAGCGATGGCTACACCTTC. Protein: CASSHHGTGGSDGYTF.